The clone carrying this T cell receptor beta chain has ten or more counts. Its antigen remains unknown. One entry per CDR3 protein, called by TCRdb with MiXCR from the 5' RACE reads. The sample lists about 53,000 distinct CDR3 sequences, roughly 3.5% occurring once. The data are from a study of neurological immune-mediated disorders. Study conclusions and caveats: CDR3 amino acid sequences of expanded clones were not shared across subjects, a result suggesting private repertoires in all groups. Phylogenetic grouping put 18 of 34 multiple sclerosis patients' repertoires into one related-CDR3 cluster, a possible signature.

The length of the CDR3 is 13 residues. Germline lookup yields CDR1 DFQATT and CDR2 SNEGSKA (reference sequence). Trimming took off 3 bases at V and 2 bases at J, with 11 bases between the two ends. The source of this sequence is a woman younger than 45 with multiple sclerosis. The gene calls are TRBV20-1 and TRBJ2-7; D might be TRBD1 or TRBD2, each matching 5 bases. Sequenced sample: PBMCs. For the CDR3, the DNA is TGCAGTGCTAGTAGGGGACCCACCTACGAGCAGTACTTC. Amino acids: CSASRGPTYEQYF.